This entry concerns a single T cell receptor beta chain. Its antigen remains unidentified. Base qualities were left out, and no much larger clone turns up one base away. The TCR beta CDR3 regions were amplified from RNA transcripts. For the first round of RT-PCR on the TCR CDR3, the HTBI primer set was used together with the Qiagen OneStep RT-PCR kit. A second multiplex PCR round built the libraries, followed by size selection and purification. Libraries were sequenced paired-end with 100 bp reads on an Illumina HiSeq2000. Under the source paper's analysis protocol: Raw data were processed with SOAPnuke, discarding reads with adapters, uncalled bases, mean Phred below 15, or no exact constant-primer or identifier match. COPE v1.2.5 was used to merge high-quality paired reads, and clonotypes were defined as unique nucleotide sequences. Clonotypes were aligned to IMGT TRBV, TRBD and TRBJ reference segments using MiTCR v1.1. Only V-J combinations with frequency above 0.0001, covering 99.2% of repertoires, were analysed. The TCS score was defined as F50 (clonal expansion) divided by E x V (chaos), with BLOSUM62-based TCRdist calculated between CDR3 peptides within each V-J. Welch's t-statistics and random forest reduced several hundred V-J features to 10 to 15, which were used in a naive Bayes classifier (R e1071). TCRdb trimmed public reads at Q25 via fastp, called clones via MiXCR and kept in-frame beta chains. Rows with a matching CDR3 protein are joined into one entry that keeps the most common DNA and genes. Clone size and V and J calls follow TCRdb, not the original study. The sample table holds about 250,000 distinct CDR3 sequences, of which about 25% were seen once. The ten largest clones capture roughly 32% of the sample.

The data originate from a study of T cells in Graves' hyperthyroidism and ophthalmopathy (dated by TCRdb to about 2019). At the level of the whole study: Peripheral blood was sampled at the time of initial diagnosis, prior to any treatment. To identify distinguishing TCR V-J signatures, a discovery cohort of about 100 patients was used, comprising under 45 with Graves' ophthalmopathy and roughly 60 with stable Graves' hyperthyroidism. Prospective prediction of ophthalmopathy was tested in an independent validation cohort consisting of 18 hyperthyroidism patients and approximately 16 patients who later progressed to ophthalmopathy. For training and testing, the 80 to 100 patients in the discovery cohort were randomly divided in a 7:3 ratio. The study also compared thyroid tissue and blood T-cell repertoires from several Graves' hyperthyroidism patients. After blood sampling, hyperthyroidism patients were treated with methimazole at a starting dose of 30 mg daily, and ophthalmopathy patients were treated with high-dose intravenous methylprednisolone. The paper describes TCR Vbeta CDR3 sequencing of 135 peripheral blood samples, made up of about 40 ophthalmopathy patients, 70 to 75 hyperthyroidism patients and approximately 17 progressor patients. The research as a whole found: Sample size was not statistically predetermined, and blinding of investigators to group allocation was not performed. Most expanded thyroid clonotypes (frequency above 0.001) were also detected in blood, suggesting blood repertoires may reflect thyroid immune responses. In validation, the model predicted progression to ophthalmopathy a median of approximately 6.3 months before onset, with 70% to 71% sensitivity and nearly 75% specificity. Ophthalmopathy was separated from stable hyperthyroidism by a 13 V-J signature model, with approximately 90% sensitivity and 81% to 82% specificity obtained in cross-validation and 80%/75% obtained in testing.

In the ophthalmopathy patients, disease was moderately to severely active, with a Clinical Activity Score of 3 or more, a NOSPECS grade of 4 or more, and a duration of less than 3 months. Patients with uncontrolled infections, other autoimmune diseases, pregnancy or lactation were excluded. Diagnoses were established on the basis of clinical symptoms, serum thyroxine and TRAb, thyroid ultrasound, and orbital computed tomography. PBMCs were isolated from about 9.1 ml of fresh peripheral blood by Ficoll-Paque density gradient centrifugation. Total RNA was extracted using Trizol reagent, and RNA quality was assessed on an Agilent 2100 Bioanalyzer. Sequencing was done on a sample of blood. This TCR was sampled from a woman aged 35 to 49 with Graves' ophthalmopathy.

CDR3 protein: CASSQRLAAEQYF. At the DNA level, the sequence is TGTGCCAGCAGTCAGCGGCTAGCGGCCGAGCAGTACTTC. Recombination connected TRBV28 to TRBJ2-7, with 7 bases matching TRBD2. V is pruned by 5 bases and J by 6 bases, leaving 7 bases of the junction without a gene match. Including cysteine and phenylalanine, the CDR3 has 13 amino acids. Only CDR3 DNA remains: 39 bases, in frame from the first base. CDR1 MDHEN and CDR2 SYDVKM were looked up in the germline V gene.